The rows below give T cell receptor beta chains drawn from one sample of a study of cytomegalovirus exposure and HLA in healthy donors. Assay used: immunoSEQ multiplex PCR; TCRdb lists only in-frame clones, some missing. The sample lists 150,000 to 200,000 clones, approximately 86% occurring once. Sequencing used PBMCs. These receptors were obtained from a woman aged 18-35 years in good health and CMV-seronegative. The CDR3 runs from the conserved cysteine through the conserved F or W.

TRBV2	TRBJ2-1	CASSSSGRVNEQFF
TRBV10-3	TRBJ2-7	CAIRTESSYEQYF
TRBV15	TRBJ2-7	CATRGGGAYEQYF
TRBV7-9	TRBJ2-3	CASSALGGRQGYDTQYF
TRBV11-2	TRBJ2-2	CASSLRAGSNGELFF
TRBV2	TRBJ2-3	CASSERGRTYITDTQYF
TRBV6-1	TRBJ1-5	CASWARAGNQPQHF
TRBV4-2	TRBJ2-1	CASSQEKRTYNEQFF
TRBV30	TRBJ2-1	CAWSALWGARDSGVTYNEQFF
TRBV7-8	TRBJ2-7	CASSRTGRGLYEQYF
TRBV6-5	TRBJ1-1	CASSSYLMNTEAFF
TRBV7-9	TRBJ2-7	CATDVSGGAGALYEQYF
TRBV7-9	TRBJ1-2	CASRGGENYGYTF
TRBV11-1	TRBJ1-1	CASSLEMQGRNTEAFF
TRBV2	TRBJ1-1	CASSEALGGGTEAFF
TRBV5-1	TRBJ2-1	CASSSPVSGGPSSYNEQFF
TRBV2	TRBJ2-7	CASNGDKALYEQYF
TRBV10-3	TRBJ2-1	CAISVGTSGGELQFF
TRBV7-9	TRBJ1-2	CASSLGTGGGYGYTF
TRBV5-1	TRBJ1-3	CASSTGTGNFGNTIYF
TRBV10-3	TRBJ2-2	CAISSRGANTGELFF
TRBV4-3	TRBJ2-5	CASSQSYRQRQETQYF
TRBV5-4	TRBJ2-1	CASGMAGGAYNEQFF
TRBV19	TRBJ1-1	CASSTRQALNTEAFF